This T cell receptor (beta chain) comes out of a study of tumor-infiltrating lymphocytes in oesophageal squamous cell carcinoma. Trimming removed 5 bases from V and 2 bases from J; junction bases left unmatched: 9. CDR1 is SGHVT, CDR2 SQSDAQ, per germline. The CDR3 contains 16 residues. This clonotype has a handful of counts. Each CDR3 protein gets one entry after TCRdb re-called the PCR reads with MiXCR. The sample contains 9,500 to 12,000 distinct CDR3 sequences, more than 55% of which appear only once. This clonotype was sampled from a male donor with esophageal squamous cell carcinoma. The sample comprised esophageal tumor tissue. V is TRBV7-4 and J is TRBJ2-1; 7 bases align to TRBD2. CDR3 nucleotide sequence: TGTGCCAGCAGCCCCGCCTCTAGCGGAACCTACAATGAGCAGTTCTTC. Translated, it gives CASSPASSGTYNEQFF.